This T cell receptor (beta chain) derives from a study of shared clonotypes between healthy human individuals (dated by TCRdb to the early 2020s). Study-level background: The cohort included three men and a couple of women between 18 and 49 years of age. Blood TCR repertoires of a handful of healthy adults were deeply sequenced to estimate repertoire size and the extent of clonotype sharing between individuals. Libraries were prepared and TCR repertoires were sequenced by different laboratories using diverse techniques, in order to increase sequencing depth and limit assay-specific biases. Between about 0.94 and 10 billion PBMCs per donor were obtained by leukapheresis. Summary of the overall study and its limitations: Based on pairwise subsampling, the degree of clonotype sharing among donors was expected to be affected by sequencing depth. Sampling was restricted to blood, and TCR repertoires in tissue are likely to differ from TCR repertoires in blood. The small number of donors limited the genetic and exposure-history diversity represented.

Regarding this clone: What this receptor recognizes is not known. The input lacks base qualities; no much larger clone sits a single base away.

The donors were healthy, HIV-negative adults who had no recently reported acute infections or vaccinations. Every donor was a Caucasian adult residing in Nashville, Tennessee, USA. For unsorted samples, approximately 81 million PBMCs were counted, and genomic DNA was extracted using the QIAamp DNA Blood Mini kit. Blood was obtained by leukapheresis, after which PBMCs were separated by Ficoll-Histopaque density gradient centrifugation and cryopreserved in liquid nitrogen vapor phase. Using the deep immunoSEQ assay, multiplex PCR amplified TCR CDR3 regions from genomic DNA. For each cell subset, the extracted genomic DNA was distributed evenly across all wells of several immunoSEQ 96-well plates, and each plate served as one replicate. For unsorted PBMC, 300 ng genomic DNA, equal to 30,000 or so T cell genomes, was loaded into each replicate PCR. Genomic DNA from unsorted PBMC was sequenced over ten immunoSEQ deep assay plates. Purified libraries were measured with a Qubit 3.0 fluorometer, size-checked on a Bioanalyzer 2100, and measured again with the KAPA Library Quantification kit. Every immunoSEQ 96-well plate was sequenced on a dedicated single-read 150-cycle Illumina NextSeq 550 flow cell. In the authors' own workflow: Because only junctional sequences without quality scores were contained in the immunoSEQ output, filtering matching that applied to full-length reads could not be performed. To assign V/J genes and CDR3, sequences were annotated using PyIR, a Python wrapper for IgBLAST v1.9, with IMGT germline references. Reads were removed for weak V/J assignments (E-value above 1e-6), missing CDR3, stop codons, out-of-frame junctions, or ambiguous translated residues. A V3J clonotype was defined by an identical inferred V gene, J gene, and CDR3 amino acid sequence. Percentage overlap between repertoires was computed as shared unique clonotypes divided by the size of the smaller repertoire. RTK rarefaction, the Chao1 estimator, and Recon v2.1 estimates of unobserved clonotypes were used to assess repertoire richness. TCRdb limited this immuneACCESS table to in-frame rearrangements with V and J called. A share of clones is missing; checked studies link under half to unresolved V genes, and the rest is unexplained. Clonal size and the V and J genes are those of that table, whereas D and trimming came from the DNA. The sample table contains approximately 500,000 clones; only one count was recorded for more than 65% of them. Roughly an eighth of the sample is taken by the ten largest.

This receptor was obtained from a woman aged 40 to 50 in good health. Some clones in this sample may be carry-over from other donors' samples. Sequenced sample: PBMCs.

Read as DNA, the sequence is TGCGCCAGCAGCGGTGAAGGACACCCCAATGAGCAGTTCTTC. The translation is CASSGEGHPNEQFF. Recombination joined TRBV5-1 with TRBJ2-1, and possibly TRBD1, on 5 matching bases. Via the germline V gene, CDR1 is SGHRS and CDR2 YFSETQ. V was cut back by 4 bases and J by 6 bases, leaving a gap of 14 bases between them. The CDR3, cysteine through phenylalanine, is 14 amino acids long. Only CDR3 DNA is held: 42 bases, read in frame from base 1. Beyond the CDR3, the reference TRBV5-1 and TRBJ2-1 genes provide the residues; the full variable domain reads: KAGVTQTPRYLIKTRGQQVTLSCSPISGHRSVSWYQQTPGQGLQFLFEYFSETQRNKGNFPGRFSGRQFSNSRSEMNVSTLELGDSALYLCASSGEGHPNEQFFGPGTRLTVL.